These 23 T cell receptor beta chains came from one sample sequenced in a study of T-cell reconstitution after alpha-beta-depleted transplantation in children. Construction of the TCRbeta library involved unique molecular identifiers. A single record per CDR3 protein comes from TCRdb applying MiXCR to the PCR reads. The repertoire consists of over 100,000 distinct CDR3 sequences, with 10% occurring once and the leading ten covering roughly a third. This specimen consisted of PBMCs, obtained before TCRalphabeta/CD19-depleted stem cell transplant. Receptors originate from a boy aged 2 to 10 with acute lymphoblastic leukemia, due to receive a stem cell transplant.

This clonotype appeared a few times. In DNA form, the CDR3 reads TGTGCCAACGAACTAACAGGGGCACCTAATGAAAAACTGTTTTTT. It translates to CANELTGAPNEKLFF. The gene calls are TRBV10-3 and TRBJ1-4; 7 nucleotides agree with TRBD1. J lost 3 bases, V lost 10 bases, and 11 bases had no gene match. This CDR3 is built from 15 residues. CDR1 and CDR2 (germline): ENHRY, SYGVKD.

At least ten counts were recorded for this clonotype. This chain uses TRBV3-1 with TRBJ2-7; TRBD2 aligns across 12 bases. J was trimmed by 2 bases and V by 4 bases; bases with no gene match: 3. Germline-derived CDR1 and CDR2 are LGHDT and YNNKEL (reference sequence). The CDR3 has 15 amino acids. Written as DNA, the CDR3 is TGTGCCAGCAGCCGCGGACTAGCGGGAACCTACGAGCAGTACTTC. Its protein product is CASSRGLAGTYEQYF.

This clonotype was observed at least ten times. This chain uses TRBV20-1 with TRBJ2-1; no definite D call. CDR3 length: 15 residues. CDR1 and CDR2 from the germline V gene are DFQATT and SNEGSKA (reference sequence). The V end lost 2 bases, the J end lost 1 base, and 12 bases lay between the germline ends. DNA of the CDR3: TGCAGTGCTAGAACAGAATCGAGATCCTACAATGAGCAGTTCTTC. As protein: CSARTESRSYNEQFF.

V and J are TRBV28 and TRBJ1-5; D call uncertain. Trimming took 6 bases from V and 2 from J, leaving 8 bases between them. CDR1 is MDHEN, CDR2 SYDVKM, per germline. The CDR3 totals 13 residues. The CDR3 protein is CASSSAGNQPQHF. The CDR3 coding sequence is TGTGCCAGCAGCTCTGCAGGCAATCAGCCCCAGCATTTT.

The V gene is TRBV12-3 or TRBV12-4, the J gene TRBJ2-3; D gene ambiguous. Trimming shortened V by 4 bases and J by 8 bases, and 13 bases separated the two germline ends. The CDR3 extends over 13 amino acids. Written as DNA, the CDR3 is TGTGCCAGCAGTTCCACCCAGCCCCCTACGCAGTATTTT. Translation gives CASSSTQPPTQYF.

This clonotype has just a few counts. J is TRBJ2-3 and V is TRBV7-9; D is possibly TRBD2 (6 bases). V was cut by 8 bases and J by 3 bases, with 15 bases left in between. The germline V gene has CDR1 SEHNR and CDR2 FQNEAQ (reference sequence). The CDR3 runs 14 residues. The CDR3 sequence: CASGPREWTDTQYF. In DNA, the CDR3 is TGTGCCAGCGGTCCCCGGGAGTGGACAGATACGCAGTATTTT.

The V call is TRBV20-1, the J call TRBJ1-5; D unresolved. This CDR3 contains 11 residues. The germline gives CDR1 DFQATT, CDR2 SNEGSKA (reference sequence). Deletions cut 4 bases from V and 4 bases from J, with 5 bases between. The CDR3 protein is CSANGNQPQHF. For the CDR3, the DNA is TGCAGTGCTAACGGTAATCAGCCCCAGCATTTT.

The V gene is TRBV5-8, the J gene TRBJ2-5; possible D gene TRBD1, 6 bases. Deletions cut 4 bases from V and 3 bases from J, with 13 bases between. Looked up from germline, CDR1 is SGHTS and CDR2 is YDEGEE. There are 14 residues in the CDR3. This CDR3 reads CASSPGQTKETQYF. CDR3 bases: TGTGCCAGCAGCCCTGGACAGACAAAAGAGACCCAGTACTTC. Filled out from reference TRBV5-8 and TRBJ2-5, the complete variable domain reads EAGVTQSPTHLIKTRGQQATLRCSPISGHTSVYWYQQALGLGLQFLLWYDEGEERNRGNFPPRFSGRQFPNYSSELNVNALELEDSALYLCASSPGQTKETQYFGPGTRLLVL.

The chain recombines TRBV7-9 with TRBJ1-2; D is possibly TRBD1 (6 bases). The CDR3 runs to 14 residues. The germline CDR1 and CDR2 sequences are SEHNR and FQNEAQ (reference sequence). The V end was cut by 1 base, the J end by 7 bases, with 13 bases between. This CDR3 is CASSLVAQGVGYTF. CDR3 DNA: TGTGCCAGCAGCTTAGTTGCACAGGGAGTTGGCTACACCTTC. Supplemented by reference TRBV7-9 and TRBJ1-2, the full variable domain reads DTGVSQNPRHKITKRGQNVTFRCDPISEHNRLYWYRQTLGQGPEFLTYFQNEAQLEKSRLLSDRFSAERPKGSFSTLEIQRTEQGDSAMYLCASSLVAQGVGYTFGSGTRLTVV.

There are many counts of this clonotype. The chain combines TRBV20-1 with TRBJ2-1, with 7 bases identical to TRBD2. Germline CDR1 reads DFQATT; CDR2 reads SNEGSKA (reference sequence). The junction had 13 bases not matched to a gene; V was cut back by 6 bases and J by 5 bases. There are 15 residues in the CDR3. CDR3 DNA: TGCAGTGCCGGAAAAGCGGGGCTGCTAGACAATGAGCAGTTCTTC. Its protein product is CSAGKAGLLDNEQFF.

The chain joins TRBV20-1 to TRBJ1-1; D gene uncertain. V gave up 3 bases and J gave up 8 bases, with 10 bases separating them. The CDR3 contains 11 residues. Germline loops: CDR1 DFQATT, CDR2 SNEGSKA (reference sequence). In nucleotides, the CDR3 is TGCAGTGCTAGGCGGCAGCAGGAAGCTTTCTTT. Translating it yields CSARRQQEAFF.

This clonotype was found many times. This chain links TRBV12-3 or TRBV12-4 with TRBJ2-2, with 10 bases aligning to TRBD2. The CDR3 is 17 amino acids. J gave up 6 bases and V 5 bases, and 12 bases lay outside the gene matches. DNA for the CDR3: TGTGCCAGCAGTCAGCCAAACGGGACTAGCGTTCCCGGGGAGCTGTTTTTT. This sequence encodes CASSQPNGTSVPGELFF.

Here the CDR3 DNA reads TGTGCCAGCAGTGAGGAGGCAGGGTGGGCCGGGGAGCTGTTTTTT. It is translated as CASSEEAGWAGELFF. The V and J genes are TRBV28 and TRBJ2-2; the D gene could be TRBD1 or TRBD2 (5 bases each). Germline loops: CDR1 MDHEN, CDR2 SYDVKM. The CDR3 has 15 residues. V was pared by 5 bases and J by 6 bases, with 16 bases between.

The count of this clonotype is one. The CDR3: CASSNPTGDSYNSPLHF. The CDR3 nucleotides read TGCGCCAGCAGCAATCCGACAGGGGACTCCTATAATTCACCCCTCCACTTT. The chain carries TRBV4-1 and TRBJ1-6; 8 bases match TRBD1. CDR3 size: 17 residues. Germline trimming cut 5 bases from V and 0 bases from J; bases unmatched to any gene: 6. CDR1 is MGHRA, CDR2 YSYEKL, per germline.

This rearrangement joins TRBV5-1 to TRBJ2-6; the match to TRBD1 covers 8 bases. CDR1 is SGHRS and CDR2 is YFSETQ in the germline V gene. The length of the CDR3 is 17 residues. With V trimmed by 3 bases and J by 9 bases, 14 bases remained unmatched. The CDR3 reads CASSSGQGLEKDNVLTF. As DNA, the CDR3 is TGCGCCAGCAGCTCAGGACAGGGTTTGGAAAAAGACAACGTCCTGACTTTC.

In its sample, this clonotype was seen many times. CDR3 in DNA: TGTGCCTGGAGTCACAGAGCCGGGGAGCTGTTTTTT. Its translation: CAWSHRAGELFF. J is TRBJ2-2 and V is TRBV30; D is unclear. The germline CDR1 and CDR2 sequences are GTSNPN and SVGIG (reference sequence). The germline V and J ends were trimmed by 2 bases and 6 bases, with 7 bases remaining between them. This CDR3 is built from 12 residues.

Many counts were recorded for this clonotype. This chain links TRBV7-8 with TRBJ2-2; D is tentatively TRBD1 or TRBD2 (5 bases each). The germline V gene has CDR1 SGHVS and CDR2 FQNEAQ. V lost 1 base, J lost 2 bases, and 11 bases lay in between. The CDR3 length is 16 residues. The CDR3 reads CASSLDGTFNTGELFF. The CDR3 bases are TGTGCCAGCAGCTTAGATGGGACCTTTAACACCGGGGAGCTGTTTTTT.

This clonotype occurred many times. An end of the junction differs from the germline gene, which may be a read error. The CDR3 loop reads CASSFGTTYEQYF. CDR3 DNA: TGTGCTAGCAGCTTCGGGACAACCTACGAGCAGTACTTC. This chain uses TRBV7-7 with TRBJ2-7; D is possibly TRBD1 (6 bases). CDR1 and CDR2 (germline): SSHAT, FNYEAQ (reference sequence). The CDR3 consists of 13 residues.

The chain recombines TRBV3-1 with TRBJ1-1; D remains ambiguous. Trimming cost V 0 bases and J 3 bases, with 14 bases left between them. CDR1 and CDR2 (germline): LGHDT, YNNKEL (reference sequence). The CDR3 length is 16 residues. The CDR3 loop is CASSQEGFLTDTEAFF. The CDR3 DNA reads TGTGCCAGCAGCCAAGAGGGGTTTTTAACTGACACTGAAGCTTTCTTT. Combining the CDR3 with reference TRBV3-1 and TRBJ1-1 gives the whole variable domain DTAVSQTPKYLVTQMGNDKSIKCEQNLGHDTMYWYKQDSKKFLKIMFSYNNKELIINETVPNRFSPKSPDKAHLNLHINSLELGDSAVYFCASSQEGFLTDTEAFFGQGTRLTVV.

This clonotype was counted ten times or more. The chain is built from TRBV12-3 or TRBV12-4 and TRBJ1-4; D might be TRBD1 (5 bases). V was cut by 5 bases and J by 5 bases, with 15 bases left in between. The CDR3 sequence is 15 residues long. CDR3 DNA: TGTGCCAGCAGTCCCTCTGGGGGAGCCAATGAAAAACTGTTTTTT. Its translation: CASSPSGGANEKLFF.

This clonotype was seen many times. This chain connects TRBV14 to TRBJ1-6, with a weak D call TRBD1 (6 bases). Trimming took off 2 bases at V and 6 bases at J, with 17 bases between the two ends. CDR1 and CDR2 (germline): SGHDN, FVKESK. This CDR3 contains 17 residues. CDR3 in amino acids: CASSQQGTRAINSPLHF. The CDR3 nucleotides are TGTGCCAGCAGCCAACAGGGGACGAGAGCTATTAATTCACCCCTCCACTTT. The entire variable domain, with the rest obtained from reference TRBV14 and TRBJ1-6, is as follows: EAGVTQFPSHSVIEKGQTVTLRCDPISGHDNLYWYRRVMGKEIKFLLHFVKESKQDESGMPNNRFLAERTGGTYSTLKVQPAELEDSGVYFCASSQQGTRAINSPLHFGNGTRLTVT.

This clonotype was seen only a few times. CDR3 protein: CASSSAGRTGELFF. In DNA form, the CDR3 reads TGTGCCAGCAGCTCCGCCGGACGGACCGGGGAGCTGTTTTTT. The chain employs TRBV7-8 and TRBJ2-2; D unclear. The length of the CDR3 is 14 residues. The germline CDR1 and CDR2 sequences are SGHVS and FQNEAQ. Trimming pared 4 bases from V and 5 bases from J, leaving 11 bases between.

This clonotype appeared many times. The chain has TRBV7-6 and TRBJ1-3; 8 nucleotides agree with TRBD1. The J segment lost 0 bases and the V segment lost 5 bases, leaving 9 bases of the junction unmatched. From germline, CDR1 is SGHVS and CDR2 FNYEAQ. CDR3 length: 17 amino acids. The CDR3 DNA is TGTGCCAGCAGCCCATGGTGGACAGGGAGCTCTGGAAACACCATATATTTT. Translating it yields CASSPWWTGSSGNTIYF.